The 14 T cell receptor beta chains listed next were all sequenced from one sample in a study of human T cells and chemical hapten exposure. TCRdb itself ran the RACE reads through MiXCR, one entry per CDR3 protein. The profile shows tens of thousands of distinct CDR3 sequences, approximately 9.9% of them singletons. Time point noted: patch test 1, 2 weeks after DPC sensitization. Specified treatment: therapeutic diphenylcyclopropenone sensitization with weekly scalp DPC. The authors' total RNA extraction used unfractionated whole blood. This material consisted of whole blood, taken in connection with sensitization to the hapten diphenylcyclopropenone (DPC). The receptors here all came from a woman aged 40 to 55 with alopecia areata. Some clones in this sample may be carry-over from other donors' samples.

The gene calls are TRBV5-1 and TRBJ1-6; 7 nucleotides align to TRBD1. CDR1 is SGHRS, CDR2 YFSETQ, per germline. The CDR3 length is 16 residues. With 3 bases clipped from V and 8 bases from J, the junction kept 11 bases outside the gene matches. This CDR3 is CASSSLGQGVDSPLHF. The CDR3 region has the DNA TGCGCCAGCAGCTCCCTGGGGCAGGGGGTTGATTCACCCCTCCACTTT.

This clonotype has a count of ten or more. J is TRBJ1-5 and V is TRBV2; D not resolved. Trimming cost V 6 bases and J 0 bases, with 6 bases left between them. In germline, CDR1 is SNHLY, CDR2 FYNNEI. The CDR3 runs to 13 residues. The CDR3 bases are TGTGCCAGCAGACCGATTAGCAATCAGCCCCAGCATTTT. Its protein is CASRPISNQPQHF.

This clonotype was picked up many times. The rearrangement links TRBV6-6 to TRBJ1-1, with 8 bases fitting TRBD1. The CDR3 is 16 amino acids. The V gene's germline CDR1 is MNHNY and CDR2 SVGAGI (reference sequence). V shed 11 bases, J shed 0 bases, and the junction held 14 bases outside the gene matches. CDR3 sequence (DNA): TGTGCCTCTAATTGGGACAGGAAGGACGTGAACACTGAAGCTTTCTTT. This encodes CASNWDRKDVNTEAFF.

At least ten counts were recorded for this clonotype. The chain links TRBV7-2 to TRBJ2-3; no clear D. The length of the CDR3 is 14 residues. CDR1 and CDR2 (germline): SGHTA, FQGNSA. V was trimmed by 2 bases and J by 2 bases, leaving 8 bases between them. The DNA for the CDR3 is TGTGCCAGCAGCTTATTCTGGGCCACAGATACGCAGTATTTT. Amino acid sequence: CASSLFWATDTQYF. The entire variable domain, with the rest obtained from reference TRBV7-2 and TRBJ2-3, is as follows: GAGVSQSPSNKVTEKGKDVELRCDPISGHTALYWYRQSLGQGLEFLIYFQGNSAPDKSGLPSDRFSAERTGGSVSTLTIQRTQQEDSAVYLCASSLFWATDTQYFGPGTRLTVL.

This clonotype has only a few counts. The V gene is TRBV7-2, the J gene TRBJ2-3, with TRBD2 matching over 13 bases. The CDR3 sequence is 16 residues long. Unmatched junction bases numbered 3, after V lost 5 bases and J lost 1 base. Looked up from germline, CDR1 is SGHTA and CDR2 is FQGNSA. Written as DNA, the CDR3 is TGTGCCAGCAGCCCCGGGACTAGCGGGGGCACAGATACGCAGTATTTT. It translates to CASSPGTSGGTDTQYF.

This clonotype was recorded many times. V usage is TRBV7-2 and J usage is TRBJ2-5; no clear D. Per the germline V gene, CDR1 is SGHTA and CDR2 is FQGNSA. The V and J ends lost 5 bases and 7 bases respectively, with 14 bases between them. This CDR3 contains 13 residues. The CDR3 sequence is CASSPARPGTQYF. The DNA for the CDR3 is TGTGCCAGCAGCCCGGCTCGGCCGGGGACCCAGTACTTC.

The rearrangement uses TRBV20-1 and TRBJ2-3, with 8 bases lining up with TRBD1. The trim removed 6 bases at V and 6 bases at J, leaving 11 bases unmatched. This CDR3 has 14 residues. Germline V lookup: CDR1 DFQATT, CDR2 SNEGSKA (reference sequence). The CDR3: CSAPGQGIGDTQYF. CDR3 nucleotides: TGCAGTGCCCCTGGACAGGGCATAGGGGATACGCAGTATTTT.

CDR3 DNA: TGTGCCAGCAGACCGACCGGGACTCCCCGTGTCGGTACAAATGAGCAGTTCTTC. This translates into CASRPTGTPRVGTNEQFF. This chain joins TRBV6-5 and TRBJ2-1; possibly TRBD2 for D (6 bases). Trimming stripped 6 bases from V and 7 bases from J, with 28 bases between. The CDR3 consists of 18 residues. From germline, CDR1 is MNHEY and CDR2 SVGAGI.

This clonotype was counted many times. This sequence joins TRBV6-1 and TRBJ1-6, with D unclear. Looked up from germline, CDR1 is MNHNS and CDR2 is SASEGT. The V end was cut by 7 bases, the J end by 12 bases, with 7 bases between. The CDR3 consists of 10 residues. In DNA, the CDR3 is TGTGCCAGCAAGGGAGGACCCCTCCACTTT. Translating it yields CASKGGPLHF.

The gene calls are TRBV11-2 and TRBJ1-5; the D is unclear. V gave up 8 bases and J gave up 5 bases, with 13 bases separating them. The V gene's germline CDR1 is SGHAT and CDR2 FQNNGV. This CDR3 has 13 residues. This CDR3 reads CASGLSADQPQHF. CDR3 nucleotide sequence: TGTGCCAGCGGCCTTTCTGCGGATCAGCCCCAGCATTTT.

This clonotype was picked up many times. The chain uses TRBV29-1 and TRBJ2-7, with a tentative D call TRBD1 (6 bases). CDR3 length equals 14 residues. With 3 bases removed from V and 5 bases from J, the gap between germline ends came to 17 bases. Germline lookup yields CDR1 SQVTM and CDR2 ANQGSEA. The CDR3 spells CSVDKGNREDEQYF. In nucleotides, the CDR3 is TGCAGCGTTGACAAAGGTAACAGGGAAGACGAGCAGTACTTC.

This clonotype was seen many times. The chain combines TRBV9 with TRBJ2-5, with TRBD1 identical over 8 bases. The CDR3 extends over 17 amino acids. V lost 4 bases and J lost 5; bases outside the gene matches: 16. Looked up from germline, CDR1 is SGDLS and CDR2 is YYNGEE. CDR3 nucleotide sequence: TGTGCCAGCAGCCGAGTCCCGACAGGGGATGGGGCCGAGACCCAGTACTTC. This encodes CASSRVPTGDGAETQYF.

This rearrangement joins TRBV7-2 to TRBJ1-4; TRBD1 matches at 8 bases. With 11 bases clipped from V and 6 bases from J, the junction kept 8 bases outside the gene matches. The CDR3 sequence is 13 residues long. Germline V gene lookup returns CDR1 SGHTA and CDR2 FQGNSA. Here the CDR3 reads CAPETGVHEKLFF. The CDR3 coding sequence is TGTGCCCCCGAGACAGGGGTGCATGAAAAACTGTTTTTT.

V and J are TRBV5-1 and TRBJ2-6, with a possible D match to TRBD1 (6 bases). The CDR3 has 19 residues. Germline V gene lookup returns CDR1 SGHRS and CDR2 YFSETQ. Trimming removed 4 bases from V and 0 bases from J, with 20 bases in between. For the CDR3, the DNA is TGCGCCAGCAGCCTCAGGGGCCCCACAGATGTCTCTGGGGCCAACGTCCTGACTTTC. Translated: CASSLRGPTDVSGANVLTF.